A selection of T cell receptor beta chains follows, all from one sample in a study of tumor and adjacent non-tumor tissue in lung cancer. MiXCR was run by TCRdb on the multiplex PCR reads, yielding one entry per CDR3 protein. The repertoire holds under 250,000 distinct CDR3 sequences, with 70% to 75% as singletons. The sample taken for sequencing was lung tumor tissue. The origin of the receptors is a man aged 60-69 years with non-small cell lung cancer. The CDR3 runs from the conserved cysteine through the conserved F or W. Each record gives: V gene, clone size, D gene, J gene, CDR3 length, CDR3 DNA, CDR3 protein. The D gene is left open where the match is weak. Not every row has a clone size; where given, it reads once, few, many or a size class.

v_call: TRBV28
clone_size: .
d_call: TRBD1
j_call: TRBJ2-4
cdr3_length: 17
cdr3_nt: TGTGCCAGCAGTTTCGCGACAGGGACCGTGACCAAAAACATTCAGTACTTC
cdr3_aa: CASSFATGTVTKNIQYF

v_call: TRBV5-5
clone_size: .
d_call: .
j_call: TRBJ2-7
cdr3_length: 15
cdr3_nt: TGTGCCAGCACCGAGACACCATCTAAAACCTACGAGCAGTACTTC
cdr3_aa: CASTETPSKTYEQYF

v_call: TRBV5-8
clone_size: .
d_call: .
j_call: TRBJ1-5
cdr3_length: 14
cdr3_nt: TGTGCCAGCAGCTTGGAGTGGCTACATCAGCCTCAGCATTTT
cdr3_aa: CASSLEWLHQPQHF

v_call: TRBV6-2/TRBV6-3
clone_size: many
d_call: TRBD1
j_call: TRBJ2-1
cdr3_length: 16
cdr3_nt: TGTGCCAGCAGCCCAATCGGGACAGGGGGAATGGGGGAGCAGTTCTTC
cdr3_aa: CASSPIGTGGMGEQFF

v_call: TRBV20-1
clone_size: few
d_call: .
j_call: TRBJ2-1
cdr3_length: 13
cdr3_nt: TGCAGTGTAGACAGATACTCCTACAATGAGCAGTTCTTC
cdr3_aa: CSVDRYSYNEQFF

v_call: TRBV5-6
clone_size: .
d_call: TRBD1
j_call: TRBJ1-4
cdr3_length: 15
cdr3_nt: TGTGCCAGCAGCTTTCCGGGACAGGGAGTGGAAAAACTGCTCTTT
cdr3_aa: CASSFPGQGVEKLLF

v_call: TRBV4-3
clone_size: .
d_call: .
j_call: TRBJ1-4
cdr3_length: 16
cdr3_nt: TGCACCAGCAGCCAAGAATCCCAGGCAGTAGGAGAAAAACTGTTTTTT
cdr3_aa: CTSSQESQAVGEKLFF

v_call: TRBV5-1
clone_size: .
d_call: TRBD1
j_call: TRBJ2-3
cdr3_length: 16
cdr3_nt: TGCGCCAGCAGCTGGGGGACCGGGACAGGGATAGATACGCAGTATTTT
cdr3_aa: CASSWGTGTGIDTQYF

v_call: TRBV11-2
clone_size: .
d_call: .
j_call: TRBJ2-5
cdr3_length: 14
cdr3_nt: TGTGCCAGCAGCTTTAACGGAGGTCAAGAGACCCGGTACTTC
cdr3_aa: CASSFNGGQETRYF

v_call: TRBV4-2
clone_size: .
d_call: .
j_call: TRBJ2-7
cdr3_length: 16
cdr3_nt: TGTGCCAGAAGCCAAGGGCCTGGGGGTGGGGCCTACGAGCAGTACTTC
cdr3_aa: CARSQGPGGGAYEQYF

v_call: TRBV11-3
clone_size: few
d_call: .
j_call: TRBJ2-3
cdr3_length: 16
cdr3_nt: TGTGCCATCAGCCCAGTGATGGGCGGACGCACAGATACGCAGTATTTT
cdr3_aa: CAISPVMGGRTDTQYF

v_call: TRBV12-3/TRBV12-4
clone_size: .
d_call: .
j_call: TRBJ1-5
cdr3_length: 14
cdr3_nt: TGTGCCAGCAGTCCCTCCGGGGGAGGTCGGCCCCACCATTTT
cdr3_aa: CASSPSGGGRPHHF

v_call: TRBV11-2
clone_size: .
d_call: TRBD1
j_call: TRBJ1-2
cdr3_length: 17
cdr3_nt: TGTGCCAGCAGCTTCCCACCGGGACAGGGGTCTAACTATGACTACACCTTC
cdr3_aa: CASSFPPGQGSNYDYTF

v_call: TRBV6-1
clone_size: .
d_call: TRBD1
j_call: TRBJ2-1
cdr3_length: 13
cdr3_nt: TGTGCCAGCGCGGGACAGGCTAACAATGAGCAGTTCTTC
cdr3_aa: CASAGQANNEQFF

v_call: TRBV19
clone_size: .
d_call: .
j_call: TRBJ2-6
cdr3_length: 16
cdr3_nt: TGTGCCAGTATTGAGACAGGAGTGCTTGGGGCCAACGTCCTGACTTTC
cdr3_aa: CASIETGVLGANVLTF

v_call: TRBV28
clone_size: .
d_call: .
j_call: TRBJ2-3
cdr3_length: 18
cdr3_nt: TGTGCCAGCAGTCGCGTGTGGGCATGTGCATGGGGCACAGATACGCAGTATTTT
cdr3_aa: CASSRVWACAWGTDTQYF

v_call: TRBV11-2
clone_size: many
d_call: TRBD2
j_call: TRBJ2-7
cdr3_length: 14
cdr3_nt: TGTGCCAGCAGCTTAGAGGGGCGGGGGGGCGAGCAGTACTTC
cdr3_aa: CASSLEGRGGEQYF

v_call: TRBV6-5
clone_size: .
d_call: .
j_call: TRBJ1-2
cdr3_length: 14
cdr3_nt: TGTGCCAGCAGTTACGACACCGGGACGGAAGGCTACACCTTC
cdr3_aa: CASSYDTGTEGYTF

v_call: TRBV6-6
clone_size: .
d_call: .
j_call: TRBJ2-5
cdr3_length: 17
cdr3_nt: TGTGCCAGCAGAACAGCTGGGCAAACCCAGATCCATGAGACCCAGTACTTC
cdr3_aa: CASRTAGQTQIHETQYF

v_call: TRBV20-1
clone_size: .
d_call: .
j_call: TRBJ2-7
cdr3_length: 15
cdr3_nt: TGCAGTGCCGTCGCAGGGGCGGTCGGAACCTACGAGCAGTACTTC
cdr3_aa: CSAVAGAVGTYEQYF

v_call: TRBV13
clone_size: .
d_call: TRBD1
j_call: TRBJ1-6
cdr3_length: 14
cdr3_nt: TGTGCCAGCAGCTTCAGGGGGCGTAATTCAGCCCCCCACTTT
cdr3_aa: CASSFRGRNSAPHF

v_call: TRBV7-2
clone_size: .
d_call: .
j_call: TRBJ2-3
cdr3_length: 14
cdr3_nt: TGTGCCAGCAGCCCACGGAGAGCTGAAGATACGCAGTATTTT
cdr3_aa: CASSPRRAEDTQYF

v_call: TRBV6-1
clone_size: few
d_call: TRBD1
j_call: TRBJ1-5
cdr3_length: 15
cdr3_nt: TGTGCCAGCAGTCCCATACAGGGGCCCCGCCAGCCCCAGCATTTT
cdr3_aa: CASSPIQGPRQPQHF

v_call: TRBV20-1
clone_size: many
d_call: TRBD2
j_call: TRBJ2-1
cdr3_length: 16
cdr3_nt: TGCAGTGCCACCTCCAGGACTAGCGGGGGAGGGGATGAGCAGTTCTTC
cdr3_aa: CSATSRTSGGGDEQFF

v_call: TRBV20-1
clone_size: .
d_call: .
j_call: TRBJ2-1
cdr3_length: 13
cdr3_nt: TGCAGGGCCAGAGGGGCCTATGCACATGAACAGTTCTTC
cdr3_aa: CRARGAYAHEQFF

v_call: TRBV13
clone_size: once
d_call: .
j_call: TRBJ1-1
cdr3_length: 13
cdr3_nt: TGTGTCAGCAGGTCTACAGAGAACACTGAAGCTTTCTTT
cdr3_aa: CVSRSTENTEAFF

v_call: TRBV20-1
clone_size: .
d_call: TRBD1
j_call: TRBJ2-4
cdr3_length: 16
cdr3_nt: TGCAGTGTTGGGGACAGGGGGCGTCGAGCCAAAAACATTCAGTACTTC
cdr3_aa: CSVGDRGRRAKNIQYF

v_call: TRBV20-1
clone_size: .
d_call: .
j_call: TRBJ2-7
cdr3_length: 16
cdr3_nt: TGCAGTGCTAGAGCTAGCGCCTTGGGGGCCACCTACGAGCAGTACTTC
cdr3_aa: CSARASALGATYEQYF

v_call: TRBV20-1
clone_size: .
d_call: .
j_call: TRBJ2-7
cdr3_length: 13
cdr3_nt: TGCAGTGCCCCACAGGGTACCAGCAACGAGCAGTACTTC
cdr3_aa: CSAPQGTSNEQYF

v_call: TRBV11-2
clone_size: .
d_call: TRBD2
j_call: TRBJ2-7
cdr3_length: 17
cdr3_nt: TGTGCCAGAAGCTCCGTGGGACTAGCGAGGTGGGGCTACGAACAGTACTTC
cdr3_aa: CARSSVGLARWGYEQYF

v_call: TRBV3-1
clone_size: .
d_call: .
j_call: TRBJ1-1
cdr3_length: 13
cdr3_nt: TGTGCCAGCAGCCAAGGATGGGCCGCTGAAGCTTTCTTT
cdr3_aa: CASSQGWAAEAFF

v_call: TRBV6-5
clone_size: .
d_call: .
j_call: TRBJ2-3
cdr3_length: 15
cdr3_nt: TGTGCCAGCAGTTACCAGGAGTTTGGCACGGATACGCAGTATTTT
cdr3_aa: CASSYQEFGTDTQYF

v_call: TRBV11-2
clone_size: .
d_call: .
j_call: TRBJ2-5
cdr3_length: 13
cdr3_nt: TGTGGCAGCAGCTCTAGAGGGGAAGAGGCCCAGTACTTC
cdr3_aa: CGSSSRGEEAQYF

v_call: TRBV20-1
clone_size: few
d_call: TRBD2
j_call: TRBJ2-1
cdr3_length: 20
cdr3_nt: TGCAGTGCTCCCTCCCCCGGACTAGCGGGAGGGATAAGCTCCTACAATGAGCAGTTCTTC
cdr3_aa: CSAPSPGLAGGISSYNEQFF

v_call: TRBV4-2
clone_size: few
d_call: .
j_call: TRBJ2-5
cdr3_length: 14
cdr3_nt: TGTGCCAGCAGCCAATATCTTGAGAGGGGGACCCAATACTTC
cdr3_aa: CASSQYLERGTQYF

v_call: TRBV20-1
clone_size: .
d_call: TRBD1
j_call: TRBJ1-1
cdr3_length: 15
cdr3_nt: TGCAGTGCCAAAGATTTCCAGGGGGCGGTCACTGAAACTTTCTTT
cdr3_aa: CSAKDFQGAVTETFF

v_call: TRBV20-1
clone_size: .
d_call: .
j_call: TRBJ1-1
cdr3_length: 14
cdr3_nt: TGTAGTACTAGAATAGGGGGGACCCACACTGAAGCTTTCTTT
cdr3_aa: CSTRIGGTHTEAFF

v_call: TRBV20-1
clone_size: .
d_call: TRBD1
j_call: TRBJ1-4
cdr3_length: 15
cdr3_nt: TGCAGTCATATCAAGACCGGGACAGTTAATGAAAAACTGTTTTTT
cdr3_aa: CSHIKTGTVNEKLFF